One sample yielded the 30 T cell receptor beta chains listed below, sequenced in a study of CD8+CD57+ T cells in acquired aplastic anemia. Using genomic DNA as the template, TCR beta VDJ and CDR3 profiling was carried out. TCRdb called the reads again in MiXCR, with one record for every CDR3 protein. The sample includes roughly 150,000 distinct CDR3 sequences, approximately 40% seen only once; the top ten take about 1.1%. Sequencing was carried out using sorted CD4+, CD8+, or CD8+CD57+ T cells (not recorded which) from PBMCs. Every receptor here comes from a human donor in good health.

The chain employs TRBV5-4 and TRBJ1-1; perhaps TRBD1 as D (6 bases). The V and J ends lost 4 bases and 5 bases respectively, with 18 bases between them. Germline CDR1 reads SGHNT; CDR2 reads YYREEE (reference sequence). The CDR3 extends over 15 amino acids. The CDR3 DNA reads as TGTGCCAGCAGCGTAGTGATGGGGGCGCGGACTGAAGCTTTCTTT. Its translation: CASSVVMGARTEAFF.

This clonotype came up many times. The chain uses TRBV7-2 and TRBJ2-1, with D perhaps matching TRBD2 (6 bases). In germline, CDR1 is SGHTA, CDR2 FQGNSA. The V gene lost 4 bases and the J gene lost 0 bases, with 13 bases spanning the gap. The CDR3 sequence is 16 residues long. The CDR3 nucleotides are TGTGCCAGCAGCTCCGGGAGAGGTAGCTCCTACAATGAGCAGTTCTTC. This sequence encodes CASSSGRGSSYNEQFF. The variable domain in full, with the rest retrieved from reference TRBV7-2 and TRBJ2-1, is GAGVSQSPSNKVTEKGKDVELRCDPISGHTALYWYRQSLGQGLEFLIYFQGNSAPDKSGLPSDRFSAERTGGSVSTLTIQRTQQEDSAVYLCASSSGRGSSYNEQFFGPGTRLTVL.

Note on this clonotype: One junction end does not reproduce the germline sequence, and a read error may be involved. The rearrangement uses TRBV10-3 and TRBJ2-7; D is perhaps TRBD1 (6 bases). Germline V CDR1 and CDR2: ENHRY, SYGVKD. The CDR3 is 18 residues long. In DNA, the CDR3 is TGTGCCAGCAGTCCTATACCGTCCACAGGGCTCCGAACCTACGAGCAGTACTTC. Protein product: CASSPIPSTGLRTYEQYF.

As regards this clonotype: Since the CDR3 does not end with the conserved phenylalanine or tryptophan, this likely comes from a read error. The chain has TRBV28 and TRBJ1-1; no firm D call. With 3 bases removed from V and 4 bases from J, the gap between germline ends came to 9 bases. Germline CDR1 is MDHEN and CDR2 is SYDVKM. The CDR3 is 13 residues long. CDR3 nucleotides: TGTGCCAGCAGTTTGGAAGTTCCCACTGAAGCTTTCCTT. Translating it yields CASSLEVPTEAFL.

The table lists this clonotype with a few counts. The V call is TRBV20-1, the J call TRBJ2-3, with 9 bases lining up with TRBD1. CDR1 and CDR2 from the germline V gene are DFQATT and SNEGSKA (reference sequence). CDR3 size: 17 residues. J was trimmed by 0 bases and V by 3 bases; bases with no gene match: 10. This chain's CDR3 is CSARPQGANPSTDTQYF. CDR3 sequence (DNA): TGCAGTGCTAGGCCACAGGGGGCGAACCCTAGCACAGATACGCAGTATTTT.

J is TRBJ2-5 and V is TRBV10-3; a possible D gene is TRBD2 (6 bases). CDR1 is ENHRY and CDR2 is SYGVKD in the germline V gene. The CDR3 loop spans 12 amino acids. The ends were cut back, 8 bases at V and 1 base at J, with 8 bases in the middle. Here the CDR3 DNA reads TGTGCCATCGGGGGGATCCAAGAGACCCAGTACTTC. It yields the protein CAIGGIQETQYF.

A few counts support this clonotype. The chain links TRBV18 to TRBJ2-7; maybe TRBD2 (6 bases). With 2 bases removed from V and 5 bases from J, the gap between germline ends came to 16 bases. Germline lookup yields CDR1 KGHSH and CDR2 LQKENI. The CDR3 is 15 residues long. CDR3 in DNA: TGTGCCAGCTCACCAGGCGCTAGCGCAATCCACGAGCAGTACTTC. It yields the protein CASSPGASAIHEQYF.

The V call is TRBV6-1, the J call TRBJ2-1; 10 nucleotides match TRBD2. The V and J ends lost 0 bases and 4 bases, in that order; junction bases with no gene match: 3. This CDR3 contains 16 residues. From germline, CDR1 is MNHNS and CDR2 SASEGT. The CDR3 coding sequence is TGTGCCAGCAGTGAAGCTCTAGCGGGAGTGTACAATGAGCAGTTCTTC. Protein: CASSEALAGVYNEQFF.

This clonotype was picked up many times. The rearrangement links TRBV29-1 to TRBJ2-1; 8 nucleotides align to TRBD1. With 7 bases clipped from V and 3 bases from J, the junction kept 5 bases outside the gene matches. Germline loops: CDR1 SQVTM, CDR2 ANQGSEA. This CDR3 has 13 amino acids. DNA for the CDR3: TGCAGCGCGGACAGGGCGGTCTACAATGAGCAGTTCTTC. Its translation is CSADRAVYNEQFF.

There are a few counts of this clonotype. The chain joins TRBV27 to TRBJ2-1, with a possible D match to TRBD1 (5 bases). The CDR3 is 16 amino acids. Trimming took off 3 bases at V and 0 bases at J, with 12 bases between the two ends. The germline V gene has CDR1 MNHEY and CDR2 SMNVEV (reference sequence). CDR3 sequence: CASSFNRPSSYNEQFF. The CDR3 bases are TGTGCCAGCAGTTTTAACAGGCCGAGCTCCTACAATGAGCAGTTCTTC.

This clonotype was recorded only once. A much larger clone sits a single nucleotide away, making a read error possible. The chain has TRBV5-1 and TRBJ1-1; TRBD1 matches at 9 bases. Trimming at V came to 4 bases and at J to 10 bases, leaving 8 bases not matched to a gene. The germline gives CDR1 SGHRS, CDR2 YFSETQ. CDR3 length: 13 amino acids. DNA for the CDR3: TGCGCCAGCAGCACAACAGGGGGCGGGGGAGCTTTCTTT. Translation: CASSTTGGGGAFF.

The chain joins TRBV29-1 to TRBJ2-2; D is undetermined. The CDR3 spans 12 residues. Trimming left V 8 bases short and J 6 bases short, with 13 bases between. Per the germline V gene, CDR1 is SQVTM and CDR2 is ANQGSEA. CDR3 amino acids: CSSTHGAGELFF. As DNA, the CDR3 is TGCAGCTCCACCCATGGAGCCGGGGAGCTGTTTTTT.

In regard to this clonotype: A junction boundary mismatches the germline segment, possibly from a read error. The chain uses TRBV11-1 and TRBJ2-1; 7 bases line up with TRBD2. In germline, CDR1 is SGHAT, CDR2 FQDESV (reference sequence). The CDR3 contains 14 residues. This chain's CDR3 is CASTGTTVGNEQFF. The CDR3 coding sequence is TGTGCTAGCACCGGGACTACCGTCGGCAATGAGCAGTTCTTC.

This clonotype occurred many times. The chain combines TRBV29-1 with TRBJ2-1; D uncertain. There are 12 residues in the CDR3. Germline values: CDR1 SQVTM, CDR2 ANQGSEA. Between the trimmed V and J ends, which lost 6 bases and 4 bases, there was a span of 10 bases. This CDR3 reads CSVPGRYNEQFF. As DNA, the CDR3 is TGCAGCGTCCCCGGCAGATACAATGAGCAGTTCTTC.

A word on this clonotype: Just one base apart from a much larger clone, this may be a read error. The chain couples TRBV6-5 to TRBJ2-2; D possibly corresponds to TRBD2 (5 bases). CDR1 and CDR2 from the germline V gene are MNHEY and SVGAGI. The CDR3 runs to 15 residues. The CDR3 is CASSYSRRSTGELLF. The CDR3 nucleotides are TGTGCCAGCAGTTACTCGAGGCGAAGCACCGGGGAGCTGCTTTTT.

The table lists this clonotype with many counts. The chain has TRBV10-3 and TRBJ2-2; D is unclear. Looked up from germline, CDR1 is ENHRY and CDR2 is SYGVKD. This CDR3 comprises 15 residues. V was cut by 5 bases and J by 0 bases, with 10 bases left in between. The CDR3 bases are TGTGCCATCAGTACGGCAGGACCGAACACCGGGGAGCTGTTTTTT. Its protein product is CAISTAGPNTGELFF.

The CDR3 loop reads CSAPLLGREETQYF. The CDR3 nucleotides are TGCAGTGCTCCTCTACTAGGGAGGGAAGAGACCCAGTACTTC. The V and J genes are TRBV20-1 and TRBJ2-5, with 7 bases fitting TRBD2. In germline, CDR1 is DFQATT, CDR2 SNEGSKA (reference sequence). The CDR3 loop spans 14 amino acids. J gave up 3 bases and V 5 bases, and 9 bases lay outside the gene matches.

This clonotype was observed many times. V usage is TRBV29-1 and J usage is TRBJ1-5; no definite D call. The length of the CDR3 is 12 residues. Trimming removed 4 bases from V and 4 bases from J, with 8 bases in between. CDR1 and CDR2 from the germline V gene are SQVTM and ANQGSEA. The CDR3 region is CSVAGVNQPQHF. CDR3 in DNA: TGCAGCGTTGCGGGAGTAAATCAGCCCCAGCATTTT.

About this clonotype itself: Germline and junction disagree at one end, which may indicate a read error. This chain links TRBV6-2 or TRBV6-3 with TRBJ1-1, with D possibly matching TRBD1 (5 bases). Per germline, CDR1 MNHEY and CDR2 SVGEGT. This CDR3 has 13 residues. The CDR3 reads CVSSGGGYTEAFF. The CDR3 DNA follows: TGTGTCAGCAGCGGGGGAGGGTACACTGAAGCTTTCTTT.

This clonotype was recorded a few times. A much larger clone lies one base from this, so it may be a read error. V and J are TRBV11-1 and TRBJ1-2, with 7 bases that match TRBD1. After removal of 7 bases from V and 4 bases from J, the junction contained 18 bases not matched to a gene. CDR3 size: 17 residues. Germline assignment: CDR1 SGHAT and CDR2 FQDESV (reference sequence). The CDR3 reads CASTQGGQLAGIYGYTF. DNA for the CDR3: TGTGCCAGCACCCAGGGGGGGCAGTTGGCAGGCATCTATGGCTACACCTTC.

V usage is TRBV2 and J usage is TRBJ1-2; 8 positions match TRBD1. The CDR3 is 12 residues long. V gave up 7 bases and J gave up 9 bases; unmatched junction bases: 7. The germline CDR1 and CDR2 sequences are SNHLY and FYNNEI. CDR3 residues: CASMGQELSYTF. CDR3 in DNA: TGTGCCAGCATGGGACAGGAATTAAGCTACACCTTC.

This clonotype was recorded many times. The CDR3 nucleotides are TGCAGTGCCCCCTCGGATTTATCCTACGAGCAGTACTTC. As protein: CSAPSDLSYEQYF. The chain recombines TRBV20-1 with TRBJ2-7; D gene ambiguous. V was shortened by 6 bases and J by 1 base, with 13 bases between the two germline ends. This CDR3 comprises 13 residues. The germline V gene encodes CDR1 DFQATT and CDR2 SNEGSKA (reference sequence).

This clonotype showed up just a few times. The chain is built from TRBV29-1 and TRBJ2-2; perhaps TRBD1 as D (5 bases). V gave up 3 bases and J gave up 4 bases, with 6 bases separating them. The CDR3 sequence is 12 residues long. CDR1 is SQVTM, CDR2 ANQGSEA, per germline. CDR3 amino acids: CSVDRATGELFF. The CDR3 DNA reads TGCAGCGTTGACAGGGCCACCGGGGAGCTGTTTTTT.

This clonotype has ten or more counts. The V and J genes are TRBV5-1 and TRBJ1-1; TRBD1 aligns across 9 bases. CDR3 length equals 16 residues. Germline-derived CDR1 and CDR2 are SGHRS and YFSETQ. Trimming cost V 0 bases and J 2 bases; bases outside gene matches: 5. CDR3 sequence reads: CASSLGDRVKNTEAFF. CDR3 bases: TGCGCCAGCAGCTTGGGGGACAGGGTGAAAAACACTGAAGCTTTCTTT.

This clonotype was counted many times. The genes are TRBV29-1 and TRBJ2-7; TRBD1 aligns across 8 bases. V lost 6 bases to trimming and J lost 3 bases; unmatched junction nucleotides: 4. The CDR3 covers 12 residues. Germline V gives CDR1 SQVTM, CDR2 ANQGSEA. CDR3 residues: CSVGQGSYEQYF. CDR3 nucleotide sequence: TGCAGCGTCGGACAGGGAAGCTACGAGCAGTACTTC.

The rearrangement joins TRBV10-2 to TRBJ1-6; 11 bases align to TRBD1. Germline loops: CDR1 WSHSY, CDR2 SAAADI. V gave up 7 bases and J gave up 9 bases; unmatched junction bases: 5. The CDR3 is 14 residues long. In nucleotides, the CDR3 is TGCGCCAGCAACCTGGGACAGGGGGGTTCACCCCTCCACTTT. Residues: CASNLGQGGSPLHF.

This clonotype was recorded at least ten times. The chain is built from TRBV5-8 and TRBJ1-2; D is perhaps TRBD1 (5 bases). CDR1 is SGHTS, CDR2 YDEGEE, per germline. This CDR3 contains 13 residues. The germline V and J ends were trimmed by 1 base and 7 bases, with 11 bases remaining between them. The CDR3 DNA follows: TGTGCCAGCAGCTTGCTCAGGGCGCTTGGCTACACCTTC. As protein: CASSLLRALGYTF.

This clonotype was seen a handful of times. CDR3 sequence: CAISDSTLGVHYEQYF. The CDR3 DNA follows: TGTGCCATCAGTGATTCTACCCTGGGGGTGCACTACGAGCAGTACTTC. The chain uses TRBV10-3 and TRBJ2-7; perhaps D is TRBD1 or TRBD2 (5 bases each). The germline V gene has CDR1 ENHRY and CDR2 SYGVKD. The CDR3 consists of 16 residues. The V gene lost 3 bases and the J gene lost 3 bases, with 18 bases spanning the gap.

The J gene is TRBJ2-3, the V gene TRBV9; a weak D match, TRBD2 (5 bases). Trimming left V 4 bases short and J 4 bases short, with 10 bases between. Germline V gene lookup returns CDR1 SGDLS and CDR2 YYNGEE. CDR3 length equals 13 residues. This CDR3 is CASSPGYADTQYF. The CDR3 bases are TGTGCCAGCAGCCCGGGGTACGCAGATACGCAGTATTTT.

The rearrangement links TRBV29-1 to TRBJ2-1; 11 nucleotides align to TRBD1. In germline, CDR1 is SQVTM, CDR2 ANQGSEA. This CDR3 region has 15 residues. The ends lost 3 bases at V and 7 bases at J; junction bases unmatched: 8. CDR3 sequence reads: CSVDSRTGGPNEQFF. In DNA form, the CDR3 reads TGCAGCGTTGATAGCCGGACAGGGGGCCCTAATGAGCAGTTCTTC.